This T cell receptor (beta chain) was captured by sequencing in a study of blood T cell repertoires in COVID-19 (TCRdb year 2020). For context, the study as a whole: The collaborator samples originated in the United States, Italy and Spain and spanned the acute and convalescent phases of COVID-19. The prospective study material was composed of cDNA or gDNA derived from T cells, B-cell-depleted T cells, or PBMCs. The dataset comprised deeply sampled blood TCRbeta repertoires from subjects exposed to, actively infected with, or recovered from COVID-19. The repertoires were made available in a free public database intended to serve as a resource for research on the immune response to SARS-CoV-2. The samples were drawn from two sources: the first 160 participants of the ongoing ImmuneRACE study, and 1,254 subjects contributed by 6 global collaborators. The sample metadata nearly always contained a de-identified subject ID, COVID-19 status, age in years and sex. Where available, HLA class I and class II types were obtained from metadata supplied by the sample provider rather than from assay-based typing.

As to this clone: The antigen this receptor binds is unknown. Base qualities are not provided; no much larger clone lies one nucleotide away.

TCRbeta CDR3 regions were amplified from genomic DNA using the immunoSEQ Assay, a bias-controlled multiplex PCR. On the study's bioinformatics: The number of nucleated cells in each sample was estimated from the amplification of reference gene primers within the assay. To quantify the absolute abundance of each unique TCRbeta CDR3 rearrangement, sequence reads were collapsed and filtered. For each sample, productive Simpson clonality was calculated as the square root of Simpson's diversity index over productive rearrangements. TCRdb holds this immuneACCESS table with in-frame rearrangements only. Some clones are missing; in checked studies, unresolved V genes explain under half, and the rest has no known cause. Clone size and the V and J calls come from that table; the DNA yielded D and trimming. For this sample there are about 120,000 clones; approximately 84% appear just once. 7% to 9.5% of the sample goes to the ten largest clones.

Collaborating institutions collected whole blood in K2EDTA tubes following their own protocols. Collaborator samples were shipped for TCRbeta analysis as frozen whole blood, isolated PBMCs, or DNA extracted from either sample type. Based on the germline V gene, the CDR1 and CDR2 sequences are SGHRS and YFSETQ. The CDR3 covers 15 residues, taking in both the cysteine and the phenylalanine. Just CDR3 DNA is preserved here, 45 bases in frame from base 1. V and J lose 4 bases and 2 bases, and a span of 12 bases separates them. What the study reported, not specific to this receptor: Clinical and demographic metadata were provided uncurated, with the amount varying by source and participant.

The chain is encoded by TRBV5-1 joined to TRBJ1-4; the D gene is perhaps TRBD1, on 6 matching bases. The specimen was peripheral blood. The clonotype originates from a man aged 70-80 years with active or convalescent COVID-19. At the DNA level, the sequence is TGCGCCAGCAGCAAAAGACAGGCCACTAATGAAAAACTGTTTTTT. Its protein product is CASSKRQATNEKLFF.